The 30 T cell receptor beta chains listed next were all sequenced from one sample in a study of T cells expressing NK-cell markers. TCRdb processed the 5' RACE reads again and assigns one entry to each CDR3 protein, with no DNA. In total, the table holds 500,000 to 600,000 distinct CDR3 sequences. The sequenced sample consisted of blood T cells: a sorted CD56 or NKG2C T cell subset, CD4+ or CD8+ T cells, or bulk PBMC T cells (not recorded which). Receptor source: a man younger than 30 in good health.

This chain uses TRBV5-1 with TRBJ1-1; the TCRdb D gene call, TRBD1, has no DNA to confirm it. This CDR3 has 14 amino acids. Per germline, CDR1 SGHRS and CDR2 YFSETQ. CDR3 loop: CATRTGAANTEAFF.

The rearrangement uses TRBV29-1 and TRBJ2-3; the D gene TCRdb calls, TRBD1, cannot be checked with no DNA. CDR3 length: 17 residues. Germline lookup yields CDR1 SQVTM and CDR2 ANQGSEA. This CDR3 is CSVEMPGGIGSTDTQYF.

The V and J genes are TRBV4-1 and TRBJ2-3; TCRdb's D gene call, TRBD2, goes unchecked for lack of DNA. Germline V gives CDR1 MGHRA, CDR2 YSYEKL. The CDR3 is 15 amino acids. The CDR3 region is CASSQDGGRPDTQYF.

The chain employs TRBV12-3 or TRBV12-4 and TRBJ2-1; the D call of TRBD2 rests on TCRdb alone, since no DNA is present to check it. This CDR3 has 16 amino acids. CDR3 sequence: CASSLGGTNLHNEQFF.

The CDR3 sequence is CASSNIFGDGAPTETQYF. V gene TRBV7-9 combines with J gene TRBJ2-5; the TCRdb D gene call, TRBD1, has no DNA to confirm it. This CDR3 region has 18 residues. Germline loops: CDR1 SEHNR, CDR2 FQNEAQ (reference sequence).

This chain joins TRBV6-5 and TRBJ1-5; TCRdb picks TRBD1, but there is no DNA to check that call. CDR3 length equals 16 residues. Germline loops: CDR1 MNHEY, CDR2 SVGAGI. Here the CDR3 reads CASSSGQGASNQPQHF.

This rearrangement joins TRBV5-1 to TRBJ1-2. Germline V gene sequence: CDR1 SGHRS, CDR2 YFSETQ. This CDR3 spans 14 amino acids. CDR3 protein: CASTQRPNNYGYTF.

The chain recombines TRBV24-1 with TRBJ2-2; TCRdb's D call of TRBD2 is untestable without DNA. Looked up from germline, CDR1 is KGHDR and CDR2 is SFDVKD. The CDR3 consists of 16 residues. The CDR3 is CATSDLSGVGTGELFF.

CDR3 sequence: CASRGTAGTSGAPYEQYF. The chain employs TRBV12-3 or TRBV12-4 and TRBJ2-7; TCRdb picks TRBD2, but there is no DNA to check that call. The CDR3 sequence is 18 residues long.

This chain links TRBV28 with TRBJ2-7; TCRdb designates TRBD1, a call that cannot be tested without DNA. This CDR3 spans 15 amino acids. Germline CDR1 reads MDHEN; CDR2 reads SYDVKM. CDR3 in amino acids: CASSSPGQGRREQYF.

The chain links TRBV21-1 to TRBJ2-1. TRBV21-1 is designated a pseudogene. CDR3 length: 16 amino acids. Here the CDR3 reads CASRSKGSLSYNEQFF.

The chain couples TRBV20-1 to TRBJ2-4; TCRdb's assignment of TRBD1 cannot be checked, as there is no DNA. The germline V gene encodes CDR1 DFQATT and CDR2 SNEGSKA (reference sequence). The CDR3 consists of 14 residues. The CDR3 loop reads CSVGPGRSLDIQYF.

V usage is TRBV12-3 or TRBV12-4 and J usage is TRBJ2-5; as DNA is missing, the TRBD1 call by TCRdb cannot be tested. The CDR3 runs to 17 residues. CDR3 region: CASSLALLGANEETQYF.

The rearrangement uses TRBV29-1 and TRBJ2-7; the TCRdb call, TRBD1, lacks DNA for checking. The CDR3 has 15 residues. The germline CDR1 and CDR2 sequences are SQVTM and ANQGSEA. The CDR3 region is CSVVFRGREKYEQYF.

This sequence joins TRBV20-1 and TRBJ1-4. In germline, CDR1 is DFQATT, CDR2 SNEGSKA (reference sequence). The CDR3 extends over 12 amino acids. The CDR3 region is CSADSLNEKLFF.

This chain joins TRBV7-3 and TRBJ2-2. The germline V gene has CDR1 SGHTA and CDR2 FQGTGA. The CDR3 runs 11 residues. The CDR3: CASGWDGELFF. Full variable domain (remainder filled in from reference TRBV7-3 and TRBJ2-2): GAGVSQTPSNKVTEKGKYVELRCDPISGHTALYWYRQSLGQGPEFLIYFQGTGAADDSGLPNDRFFAVRPEGSVSTLKIQRTERGDSAVYLCASGWDGELFFGEGSRLTVL.

The J gene is TRBJ1-1, the V gene TRBV7-9. This CDR3 has 13 residues. In germline, CDR1 is SEHNR, CDR2 FQNEAQ (reference sequence). CDR3: CASTQQPNTEAFF.

CDR3 sequence reads: CASSHWALSSYNEQFF. The chain links TRBV12-3 or TRBV12-4 to TRBJ2-1; TCRdb lists TRBD2, though no DNA is available to test this call. The CDR3 runs 16 residues.

J is TRBJ2-6 and V is TRBV19; TCRdb proposes TRBD1, but this gene call is untestable without DNA. The CDR3 extends over 16 amino acids. Germline CDR1 and CDR2: LNHDA and SQIVND (reference sequence). The CDR3: CASSDRGGVGANVLTF.

The V and J genes are TRBV28 and TRBJ1-2. This CDR3 has 13 residues. Germline V gives CDR1 MDHEN, CDR2 SYDVKM. CDR3 loop: CASSLVHGRGYTF.

This chain connects TRBV7-9 to TRBJ2-1; TCRdb indicates TRBD2, and absent DNA this call remains unverified. The CDR3 is 15 amino acids. Germline loops: CDR1 SEHNR, CDR2 FQNEAQ (reference sequence). CDR3 sequence: CASSLDAGVTNEQFF.

This chain's CDR3 is CASSSLSGNQETQYF. The chain carries TRBV7-9 and TRBJ2-5; TCRdb reports TRBD2, a call that lacks DNA to check it against. In germline, CDR1 is SEHNR, CDR2 FQNEAQ (reference sequence). The CDR3 contains 15 residues.

The chain recombines TRBV18 with TRBJ1-2; TCRdb designates TRBD1, a call that cannot be tested without DNA. The CDR3 has 13 residues. The germline gives CDR1 KGHSH, CDR2 LQKENI. The CDR3 is CASSESTGKGYTF. Complete variable domain (other parts from reference TRBV18 and TRBJ1-2): NAGVMQNPRHLVRRRGQEARLRCSPMKGHSHVYWYRQLPEEGLKFMVYLQKENIIDESGMPKERFSAEFPKEGPSILRIQQVVRGDSAAYFCASSESTGKGYTFGSGTRLTVV.

The rearrangement links TRBV20-1 to TRBJ2-1; TCRdb selects TRBD1, and the lack of DNA leaves this call unchecked. The CDR3 loop spans 14 amino acids. Germline CDR1 reads DFQATT; CDR2 reads SNEGSKA (reference sequence). This chain's CDR3 is CSARGTGSYNEQFF.

CDR3 sequence reads: CASSFPHDPTLEQYF. The rearrangement joins TRBV28 to TRBJ2-7; as DNA is missing, the TRBD1 call by TCRdb cannot be tested. The CDR3 has 15 residues. Germline CDR1 reads MDHEN; CDR2 reads SYDVKM.

The chain carries TRBV14 and TRBJ2-7. Germline V lookup: CDR1 SGHDN, CDR2 FVKESK. The CDR3 extends over 12 amino acids. The CDR3 here is CASSQVVLFQYF.

V and J are TRBV6-1 and TRBJ1-2; TCRdb's D call, TRBD1, is unchecked because there is no DNA. Germline lookup yields CDR1 MNHNS and CDR2 SASEGT. This CDR3 comprises 13 residues. The CDR3 spells CASSEGGVQSYTF.

The chain recombines TRBV7-2 with TRBJ2-1; TCRdb's assignment of TRBD1 cannot be checked, as there is no DNA. The CDR3 contains 17 residues. Germline assignment: CDR1 SGHTA and CDR2 FQGNSA. The CDR3 loop is CASSSPRPGGGANEQFF. Looking up the rest from reference TRBV7-2 and TRBJ2-1 gives the full variable domain: GAGVSQSPSNKVTEKGKDVELRCDPISGHTALYWYRQSLGQGLEFLIYFQGNSAPDKSGLPSDRFSAERTGGSVSTLTIQRTQQEDSAVYLCASSSPRPGGGANEQFFGPGTRLTVL.

This chain uses TRBV27 with TRBJ1-5. Germline values: CDR1 MNHEY, CDR2 SMNVEV (reference sequence). The CDR3 is 15 residues long. CDR3 amino acids: CASSLEQGGSQPQHF.

The V gene is TRBV6-5, the J gene TRBJ1-1; TCRdb outputs TRBD1, but without DNA this stays unchecked. CDR3 length: 15 residues. Germline V gene lookup returns CDR1 MNHEY and CDR2 SVGAGI. This chain's CDR3 is CASSSQTVVNTEAFF.